Listed here are 6 T cell receptor beta chains from one sample, sequenced in a study of response to subunit inactivated influenza vaccine. Each CDR3 protein is one row after TCRdb ran MiXCR on the RT-PCR reads. The sample comprises hundreds of thousands of distinct CDR3 sequences, 25% of which are singletons, and approximately 2% rests with the top ten. The sample in question was CD4+ T cells sorted from PBMCs, obtained about 5 days after vaccination. Receptor source: a man in his fifties or sixties who received an inactivated influenza vaccine.

This clonotype was recorded a few times. The rearrangement links TRBV11-1 to TRBJ2-5; TRBD2 agrees at 9 bases. V was clipped by 1 base and J by 0 bases; unmatched bases: 6. The V gene's germline CDR1 is SGHAT and CDR2 FQDESV (reference sequence). This CDR3 spans 17 amino acids. DNA of the CDR3: TGTGCCAGCAGCTTAGGACTAGCGGCTCTGTACCAAGAGACCCAGTACTTC. Encoded protein: CASSLGLAALYQETQYF.

The rearrangement links TRBV7-6 to TRBJ1-1, with D possibly matching TRBD1 (5 bases). The V gene's germline CDR1 is SGHVS and CDR2 FNYEAQ. The CDR3 is made up of 14 amino acids. Trimming left V 6 bases short and J 0 bases short, with 11 bases between. The CDR3 spells CASRMRDLNTEAFF. In nucleotides, the CDR3 is TGTGCCAGCAGGATGAGGGACCTGAACACTGAAGCTTTCTTT.

This clonotype has more than one count but fewer than ten. The genes are TRBV6-2 or TRBV6-3 and TRBJ2-7, with 11 bases lining up with TRBD2. The CDR3 spans 17 residues. V shed 5 bases and J 5 bases; nucleotides not matched to a gene: 14. The V gene's germline CDR1 is MNHEY and CDR2 SVGEGT. DNA for the CDR3: TGTGCCAGCAGTCCCCACCCAGGACTAGCGGGTAGCAACGAGCAGTACTTC. Translation gives CASSPHPGLAGSNEQYF.

This rearrangement joins TRBV6-1 to TRBJ2-1; 9 bases map to TRBD1. The CDR3 is made up of 16 amino acids. V trimming: 0 bases; J trimming: 6 bases; junction bases outside the gene matches: 6. The germline CDR1 and CDR2 sequences are MNHNS and SASEGT. The CDR3 coding sequence is TGTGCCAGCAGTGAAGCGGTGGGACAGGGCCTCAATGAGCAGTTCTTC. Amino acids: CASSEAVGQGLNEQFF.

J is TRBJ1-4 and V is TRBV18; no firm D call. The CDR3 runs 13 residues. Trimming took off 1 base at V and 7 bases at J, with 7 bases between the two ends. Germline-derived CDR1 and CDR2 are KGHSH and LQKENI. Written as DNA, the CDR3 is TGTGCCAGCTCACCACTTGACGGTGAAAAACTGTTTTTT. Translation: CASSPLDGEKLFF.

The sample holds a few counts of this clonotype. The rearrangement uses TRBV4-3 and TRBJ1-2, with TRBD1 matching over 7 bases. The CDR3 loop spans 14 amino acids. CDR1 is LGHNA and CDR2 is YSLEER in the germline V gene. Losses at the gene ends were 0 bases for V and 8 bases for J; bases not matched to a gene: 6. The CDR3 loop reads CASSQDGRGQGYTF. CDR3 DNA sequence: TGCGCCAGCAGCCAAGATGGCAGGGGACAGGGCTACACCTTC.